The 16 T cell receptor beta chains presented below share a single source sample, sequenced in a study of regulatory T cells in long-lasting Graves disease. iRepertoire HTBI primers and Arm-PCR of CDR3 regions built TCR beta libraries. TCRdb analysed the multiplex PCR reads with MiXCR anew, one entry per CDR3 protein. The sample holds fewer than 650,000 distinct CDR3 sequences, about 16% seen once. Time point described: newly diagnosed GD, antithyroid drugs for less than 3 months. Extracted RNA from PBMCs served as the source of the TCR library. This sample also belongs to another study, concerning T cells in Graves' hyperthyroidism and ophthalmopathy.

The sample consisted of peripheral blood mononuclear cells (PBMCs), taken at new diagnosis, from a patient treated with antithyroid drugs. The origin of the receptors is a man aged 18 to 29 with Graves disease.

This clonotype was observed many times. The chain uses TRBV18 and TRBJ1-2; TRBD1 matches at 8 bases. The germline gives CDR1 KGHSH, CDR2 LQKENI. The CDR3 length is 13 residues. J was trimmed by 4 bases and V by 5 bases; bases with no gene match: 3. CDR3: CASSGDRSYGYTF. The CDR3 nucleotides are TGTGCCAGCTCAGGGGACAGGAGCTATGGCTACACCTTC.

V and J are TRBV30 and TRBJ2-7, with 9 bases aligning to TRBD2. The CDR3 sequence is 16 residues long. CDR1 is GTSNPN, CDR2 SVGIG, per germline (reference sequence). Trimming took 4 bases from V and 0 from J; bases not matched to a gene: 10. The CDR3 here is CAWINPGSGSSYEQYF. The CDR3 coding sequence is TGTGCCTGGATTAATCCGGGTAGCGGGAGCTCCTACGAGCAGTACTTC.

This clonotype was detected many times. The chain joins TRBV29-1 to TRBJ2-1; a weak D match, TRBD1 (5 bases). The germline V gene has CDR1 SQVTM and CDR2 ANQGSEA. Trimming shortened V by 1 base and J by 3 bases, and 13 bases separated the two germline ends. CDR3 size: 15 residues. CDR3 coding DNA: TGCAGCGTTGAAGTTCCAAGGGGCTACTACAATGAGCAGTTCTTC. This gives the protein CSVEVPRGYYNEQFF.

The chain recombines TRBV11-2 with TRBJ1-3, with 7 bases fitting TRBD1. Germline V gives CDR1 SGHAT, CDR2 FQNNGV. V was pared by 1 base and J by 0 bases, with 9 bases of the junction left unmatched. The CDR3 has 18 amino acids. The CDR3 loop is CASSLVGGETGSGNTIYF. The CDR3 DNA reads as TGTGCCAGCAGCTTAGTAGGGGGCGAAACTGGCTCTGGAAACACCATATATTTT. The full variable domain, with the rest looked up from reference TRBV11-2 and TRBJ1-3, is EAGVAQSPRYKIIEKRQSVAFWCNPISGHATLYWYQQILGQGPKLLIQFQNNGVVDDSQLPKDRFSAERLKGVDSTLKIQPAKLEDSAVYLCASSLVGGETGSGNTIYFGEGSWLTVV.

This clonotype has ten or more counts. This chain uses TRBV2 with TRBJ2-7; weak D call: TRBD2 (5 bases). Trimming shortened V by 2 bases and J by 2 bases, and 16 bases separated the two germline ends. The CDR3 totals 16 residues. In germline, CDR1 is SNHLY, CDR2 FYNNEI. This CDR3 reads CASSEIVSGWTYEQYF. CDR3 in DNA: TGTGCCAGCAGTGAAATAGTCAGCGGATGGACCTACGAGCAGTACTTC.

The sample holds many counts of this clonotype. This CDR3 is CASNREGQGANEQYF. The CDR3 DNA sequence: TGTGCCAGCAACAGGGAGGGACAGGGGGCTAACGAGCAGTACTTC. V and J are TRBV9 and TRBJ2-7, with TRBD1 matching over 12 bases. Germline trimming cut 6 bases from V and 5 bases from J; bases unmatched to any gene: 9. CDR1 and CDR2 from the germline V gene are SGDLS and YYNGEE. The CDR3 is 15 amino acids.

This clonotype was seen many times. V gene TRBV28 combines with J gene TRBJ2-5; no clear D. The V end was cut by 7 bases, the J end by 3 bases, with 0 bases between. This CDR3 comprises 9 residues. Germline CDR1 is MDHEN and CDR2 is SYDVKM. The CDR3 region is CASKETQYF. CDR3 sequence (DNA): TGTGCCAGCAAAGAGACCCAGTACTTC.

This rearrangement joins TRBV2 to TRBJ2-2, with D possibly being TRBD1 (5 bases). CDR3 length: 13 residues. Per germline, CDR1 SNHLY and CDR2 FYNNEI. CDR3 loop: CGKDAQGTGELFF. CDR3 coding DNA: TGTGGGAAAGACGCGCAGGGCACCGGGGAGCTGTTTTTT.

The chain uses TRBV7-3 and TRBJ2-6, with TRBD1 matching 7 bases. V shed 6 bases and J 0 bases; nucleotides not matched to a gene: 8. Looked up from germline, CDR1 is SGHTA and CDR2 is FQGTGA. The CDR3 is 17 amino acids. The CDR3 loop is CASRRGQLLSGANVLTF. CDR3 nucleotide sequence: TGTGCCAGCAGGAGGGGACAGCTACTCTCTGGGGCCAACGTCCTGACTTTC.

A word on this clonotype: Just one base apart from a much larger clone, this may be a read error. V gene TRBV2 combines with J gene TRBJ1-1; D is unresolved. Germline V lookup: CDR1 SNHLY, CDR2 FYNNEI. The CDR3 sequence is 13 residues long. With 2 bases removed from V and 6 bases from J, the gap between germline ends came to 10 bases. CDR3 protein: CASSEWRPAEAFF. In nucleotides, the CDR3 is TGTGCCAGCAGTGAATGGAGGCCTGCTGAAGCTTTCTTT.

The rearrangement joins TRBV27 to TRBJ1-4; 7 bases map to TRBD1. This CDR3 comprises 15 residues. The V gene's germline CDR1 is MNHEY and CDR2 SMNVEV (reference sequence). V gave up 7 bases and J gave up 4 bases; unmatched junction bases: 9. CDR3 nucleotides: TGTGCCAGCAATTCCCAGGGGGGGGATAATGAAAAACTGTTTTTT. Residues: CASNSQGGDNEKLFF.

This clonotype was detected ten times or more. The CDR3 reads CASSEQGGGTDTQYF. The CDR3 DNA is TGTGCCAGCAGTGAACAGGGGGGTGGCACAGATACGCAGTATTTT. V is TRBV2 and J is TRBJ2-3; D possibly corresponds to TRBD1 (7 bases). CDR3 length: 15 amino acids. V dropped 2 bases and J dropped 1 base, with 10 bases sitting between them. Germline CDR1 is SNHLY and CDR2 is FYNNEI.

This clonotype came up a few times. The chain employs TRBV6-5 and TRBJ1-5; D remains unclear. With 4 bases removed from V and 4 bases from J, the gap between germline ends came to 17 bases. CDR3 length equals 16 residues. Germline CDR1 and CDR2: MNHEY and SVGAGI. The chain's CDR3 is CASSSYLPAGNQPQHF. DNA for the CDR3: TGTGCCAGCAGTTCCTATCTTCCGGCGGGTAATCAGCCCCAGCATTTT.

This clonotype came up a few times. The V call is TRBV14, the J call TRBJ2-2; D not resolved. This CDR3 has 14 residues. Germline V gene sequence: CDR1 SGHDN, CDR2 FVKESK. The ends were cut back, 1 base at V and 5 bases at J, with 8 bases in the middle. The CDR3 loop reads CASSQALRTGELFF. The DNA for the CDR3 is TGTGCCAGCAGCCAAGCCTTGCGGACCGGGGAGCTGTTTTTT.

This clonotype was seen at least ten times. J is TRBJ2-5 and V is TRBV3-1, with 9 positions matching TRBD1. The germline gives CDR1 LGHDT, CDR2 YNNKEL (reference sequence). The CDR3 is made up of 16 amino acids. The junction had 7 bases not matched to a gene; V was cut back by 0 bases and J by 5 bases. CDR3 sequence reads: CASSQDRTGGWETQYF. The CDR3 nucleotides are TGTGCCAGCAGCCAAGATAGAACAGGGGGCTGGGAGACCCAGTACTTC.

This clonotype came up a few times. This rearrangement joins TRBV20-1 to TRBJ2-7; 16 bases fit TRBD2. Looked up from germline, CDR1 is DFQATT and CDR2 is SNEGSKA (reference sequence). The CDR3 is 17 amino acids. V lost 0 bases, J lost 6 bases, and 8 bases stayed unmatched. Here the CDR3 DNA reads TGCAGTGCTAGAGAGGGACTAGCGGGAGGGCCGAATAGCGAGCAGTACTTC. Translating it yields CSAREGLAGGPNSEQYF.